The rows below give T cell receptor beta chains drawn from one sample of a study of T-cell reconstitution after alpha-beta-depleted transplantation in children. TCRdb called the PCR reads again in MiXCR, with one record for every CDR3 protein. The data show under 450,000 distinct CDR3 sequences, 15% to 20% seen once. The source was PBMCs, mostly from graft donor cells, collected 360 days after TCRalphabeta/CD19-depleted stem cell transplant. The receptors here all came from a boy under two years old who had a stem cell transplant for Wiskott-Aldrich syndrome, so the T cells may come from the graft donor. CDR3s include the opening cysteine and the closing phenylalanine or tryptophan. D genes are given only for firm matches. Clone sizes are given selectively: once, few, many, or a class where the clone is expanded.

v_call: TRBV19; j_call: TRBJ2-3; clone_size: few; d_call: TRBD1; cdr3_aa: CASRKRTGRGRTDTQYF; cdr3_nt: TGTGCCAGTAGGAAGAGGACAGGCCGAGGTCGCACAGATACGCAGTATTTT
v_call: TRBV5-1; j_call: TRBJ2-5; clone_size: few; d_call: TRBD2; cdr3_aa: CASSSLTSGETQYF; cdr3_nt: TGCGCCAGCAGCTCTCTGACTAGCGGGGAGACCCAGTACTTC
v_call: TRBV20-1; j_call: TRBJ2-3; clone_size: few; d_call: TRBD2; cdr3_aa: CSTIGGAGGIDTQYF; cdr3_nt: TGCAGTACCATCGGGGGTGCGGGGGGTATAGATACGCAGTATTTT
v_call: TRBV5-1; j_call: TRBJ2-1; clone_size: few; d_call: TRBD1; cdr3_aa: CASSGKDRADEQFF; cdr3_nt: TGCGCCAGCAGTGGCAAGGACAGGGCGGATGAGCAGTTCTTC
v_call: TRBV24-1; j_call: TRBJ2-1; clone_size: many; d_call: NA; cdr3_aa: CATMRNNEQFF; cdr3_nt: TGTGCCACCATGCGCAACAATGAGCAGTTCTTC
v_call: TRBV2; j_call: TRBJ2-3; clone_size: NA; d_call: NA; cdr3_aa: CASSGQDTQYF; cdr3_nt: TGTGCCAGCAGTGGGCAGGATACGCAGTATTTT
v_call: TRBV5-1; j_call: TRBJ2-3; clone_size: NA; d_call: NA; cdr3_aa: CASSFGQRPNTQYF; cdr3_nt: TGCGCCAGCAGCTTCGGACAGCGACCAAATACGCAGTATTTT
v_call: TRBV7-2; j_call: TRBJ1-5; clone_size: few; d_call: NA; cdr3_aa: CASSPDSFNQPQHF; cdr3_nt: TGTGCCAGCAGCCCGGACAGCTTCAATCAGCCCCAGCATTTT
v_call: TRBV20-1; j_call: TRBJ2-1; clone_size: few; d_call: NA; cdr3_aa: CSVQGGWYEQFF; cdr3_nt: TGCAGTGTCCAGGGGGGTTGGTATGAGCAGTTCTTC
v_call: TRBV11-2; j_call: TRBJ2-5; clone_size: few; d_call: TRBD2; cdr3_aa: CASSLGTSGQETQYF; cdr3_nt: TGTGCCAGCAGCTTGGGGACTAGCGGCCAAGAGACCCAGTACTTC